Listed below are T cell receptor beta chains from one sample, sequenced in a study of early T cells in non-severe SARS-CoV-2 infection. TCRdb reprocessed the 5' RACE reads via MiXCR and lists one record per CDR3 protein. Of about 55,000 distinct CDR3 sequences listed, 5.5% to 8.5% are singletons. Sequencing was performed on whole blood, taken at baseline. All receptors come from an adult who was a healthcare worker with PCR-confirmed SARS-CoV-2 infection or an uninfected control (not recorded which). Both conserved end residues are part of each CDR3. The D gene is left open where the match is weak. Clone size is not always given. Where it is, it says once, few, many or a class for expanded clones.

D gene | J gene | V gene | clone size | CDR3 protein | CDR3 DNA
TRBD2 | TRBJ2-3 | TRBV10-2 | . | CASSESDLAGDTDTQYF | TGCGCCAGCAGTGAGTCCGACCTAGCGGGGGACACAGATACGCAGTATTTT
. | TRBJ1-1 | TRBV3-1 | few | CASRQESDINTEAFF | TGTGCCAGCAGGCAGGAGTCCGACATTAACACTGAAGCTTTCTTT
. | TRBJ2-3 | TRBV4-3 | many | CASSQIGVTDTQYF | TGCGCCAGCAGCCAGATCGGGGTCACAGATACGCAGTATTTT
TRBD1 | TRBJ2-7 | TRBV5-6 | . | CASSSGGQGYEQYF | TGTGCCAGCAGCTCTGGTGGACAGGGGTACGAGCAGTACTTC
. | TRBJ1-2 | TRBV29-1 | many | CSVQGPSNYGYTF | TGCAGCGTCCAAGGACCGTCGAACTATGGCTACACCTTC
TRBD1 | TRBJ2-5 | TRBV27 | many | CASSTRDSQETQYF | TGTGCCAGCAGTACCCGGGACAGCCAAGAGACCCAGTACTTC
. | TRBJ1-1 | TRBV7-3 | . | CASSFRSNTEAFF | TGTGCCAGCAGCTTCCGGTCCAACACTGAAGCTTTCTTT
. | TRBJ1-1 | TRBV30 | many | CAGGRSFSANTEAFF | TGTGCCGGAGGTCGAAGTTTTTCGGCGAACACTGAAGCTTTCTTT
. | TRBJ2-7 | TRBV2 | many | CASSVWAGHEQYF | TGTGCCAGCTCAGTATGGGCAGGCCACGAGCAGTACTTC
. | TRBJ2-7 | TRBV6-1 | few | CASSEGPSEQYF | TGTGCCAGCTCTGAGGGGCCGTCCGAGCAGTACTTC
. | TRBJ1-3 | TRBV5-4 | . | CASSLDERVGNTIYF | TGTGCCAGCAGCTTGGACGAGCGGGTTGGAAACACCATATATTTT
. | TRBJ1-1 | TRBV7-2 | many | CASSVGHNTEAFF | TGTGCCAGCAGCGTCGGACATAACACTGAAGCTTTCTTT
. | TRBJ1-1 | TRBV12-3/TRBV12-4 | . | CASSSTGFNSEAFF | TGTGCCAGCAGTTCAACAGGGTTTAACTCTGAAGCTTTCTTT
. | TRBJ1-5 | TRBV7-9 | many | CASSFSRAGDQPQHF | TGTGCCAGCAGCTTCAGTAGGGCAGGGGACCAGCCCCAGCATTTT
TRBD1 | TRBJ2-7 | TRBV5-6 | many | CASSTGTGLVEQYF | TGTGCCAGCAGTACCGGGACAGGGTTAGTCGAGCAGTACTTC
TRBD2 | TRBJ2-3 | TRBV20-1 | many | CSAPPGTSGAGSSDTQYF | TGCAGTGCCCCCCCCGGGACTAGCGGGGCAGGTTCTTCAGATACGCAGTATTTT
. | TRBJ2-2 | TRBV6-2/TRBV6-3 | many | CASSYRRDGTGELFF | TGTGCCAGCAGTTATAGGCGGGATGGCACCGGGGAGCTGTTTTTT
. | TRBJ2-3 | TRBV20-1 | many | CSASRAALEGTDTQYF | TGCAGTGCTAGCAGAGCAGCGCTAGAAGGCACAGATACGCAGTATTTT
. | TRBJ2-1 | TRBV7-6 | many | CASSLEPVNEQFF | TGTGCCAGCAGCTTAGAACCCGTCAATGAGCAGTTCTTC
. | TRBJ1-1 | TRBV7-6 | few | CASSLKAYTEAFF | TGTGCCAGCAGCTTAAAGGCTTACACTGAAGCTTTCTTT
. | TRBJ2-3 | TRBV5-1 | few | CASSQGPSPDTQYF | TGCGCCAGCAGCCAGGGACCGAGCCCAGATACGCAGTATTTT
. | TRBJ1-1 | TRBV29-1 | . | CSVRDWGTEAFF | TGCAGCGTCAGGGACTGGGGGACTGAAGCTTTCTTT
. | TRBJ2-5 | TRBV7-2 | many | CASRSGGGRETQYF | TGTGCCAGCAGGTCCGGAGGGGGTCGAGAGACCCAGTACTTC
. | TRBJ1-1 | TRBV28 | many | CASSWAPNTEAFF | TGTGCCAGCAGTTGGGCTCCGAACACTGAAGCTTTCTTT
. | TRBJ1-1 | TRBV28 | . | CASSRTGLTEAFF | TGTGCCAGCAGCAGAACAGGACTGACTGAAGCTTTCTTT
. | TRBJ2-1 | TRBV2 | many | CASSEALLRREQFF | TGTGCCAGCAGTGAAGCGCTTTTGAGGCGGGAGCAGTTCTTC
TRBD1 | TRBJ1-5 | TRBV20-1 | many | CSARRDSKNQPQHF | TGCAGTGCTAGACGGGACAGTAAAAATCAGCCCCAGCATTTT
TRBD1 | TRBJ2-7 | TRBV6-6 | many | CASSYGTGSGLSSYEQYF | TGTGCCAGCAGTTACGGGACAGGGTCGGGTTTAAGCTCCTACGAGCAGTACTTC
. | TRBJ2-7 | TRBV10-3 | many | CAIRPLERMYEQYF | TGTGCCATCAGACCACTAGAAAGAATGTACGAGCAGTACTTC
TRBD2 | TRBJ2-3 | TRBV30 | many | CAWSVVRGGSGTQYF | TGTGCCTGGAGTGTAGTGCGGGGGGGCAGCGGTACGCAGTATTTT
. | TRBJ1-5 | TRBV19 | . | CASNPRENQPQHF | TGTGCCTCAAACCCCAGGGAAAATCAGCCCCAGCATTTT
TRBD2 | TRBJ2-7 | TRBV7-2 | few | CASSSSGIYYEQYF | TGTGCCAGCAGCTCTAGCGGGATATACTACGAGCAGTACTTC
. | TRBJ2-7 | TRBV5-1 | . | CASSLVGGAYEQYF | TGCGCCAGCAGCTTGGTAGGGGGAGCCTACGAGCAGTACTTC
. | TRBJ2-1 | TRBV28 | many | CASKGGAVVDEQFF | TGTGCCAGCAAGGGCGGGGCAGTGGTGGATGAGCAGTTCTTC
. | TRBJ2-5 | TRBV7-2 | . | CASSPRIGPQETRYF | TGTGCCAGCAGCCCTAGGATAGGGCCTCAAGAGACCCGGTACTTC
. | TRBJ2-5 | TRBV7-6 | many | CASSLVGGLETQYF | TGTGCCAGCAGCTTAGTGGGGGGCCTTGAGACCCAGTACTTC
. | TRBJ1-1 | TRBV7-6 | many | CASSLAGGMNTEAFF | TGTGCCAGCAGCTTAGCAGGGGGTATGAACACTGAAGCTTTCTTT
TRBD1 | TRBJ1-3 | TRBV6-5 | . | CASSRQGSDSGNTIYF | TGTGCCAGCAGCAGACAGGGGTCGGATTCTGGAAACACCATATATTTT
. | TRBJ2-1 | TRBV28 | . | CASSTRTVRSYNEQFF | TGTGCCAGCAGTACCCGGACAGTTCGCTCCTACAATGAGCAGTTCTTC
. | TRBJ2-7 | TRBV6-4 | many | CASSAGTYEQYF | TGTGCCAGCAGTGCCGGGACATACGAGCAGTACTTC
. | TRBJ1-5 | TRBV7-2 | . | CASSFWTEGPQHF | TGTGCCAGCAGCTTCTGGACGGAGGGCCCCCAGCATTTT
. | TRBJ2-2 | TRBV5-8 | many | CASSFQGRTGELFF | TGTGCCAGCAGCTTCCAAGGGCGCACCGGGGAGCTGTTTTTT